This TCR beta chain was obtained from a study of blood T cell repertoires in COVID-19. Across the whole study: COVID-19 samples collected from the United States, Italy and Spain covered acute and convalescent phases.

TCRdb's table, derived via immunoSEQ multiplex PCR, lists solely in-frame clones and lacks some. The sample lists 160,000 or so clones, approximately 88% seen once, with 1.6% in the top ten. Unmatched junction bases numbered 4, after V lost 0 bases and J lost 10 bases. The V gene's germline CDR1 is MGHDK and CDR2 SYGVNS. This CDR3 has 15 amino acids. The V and J genes are TRBV25-1 and TRBJ1-6; 9 bases align to TRBD1. The clonotype comes from a woman aged 50 to 60 with acute or convalescent COVID-19. Sequencing was done on a sample of peripheral blood. The CDR3 DNA follows: TGTGCCAGCAGTGAATACGACAGGGGGAGATCACCCCTCCACTTT. Encoded protein: CASSEYDRGRSPLHF.